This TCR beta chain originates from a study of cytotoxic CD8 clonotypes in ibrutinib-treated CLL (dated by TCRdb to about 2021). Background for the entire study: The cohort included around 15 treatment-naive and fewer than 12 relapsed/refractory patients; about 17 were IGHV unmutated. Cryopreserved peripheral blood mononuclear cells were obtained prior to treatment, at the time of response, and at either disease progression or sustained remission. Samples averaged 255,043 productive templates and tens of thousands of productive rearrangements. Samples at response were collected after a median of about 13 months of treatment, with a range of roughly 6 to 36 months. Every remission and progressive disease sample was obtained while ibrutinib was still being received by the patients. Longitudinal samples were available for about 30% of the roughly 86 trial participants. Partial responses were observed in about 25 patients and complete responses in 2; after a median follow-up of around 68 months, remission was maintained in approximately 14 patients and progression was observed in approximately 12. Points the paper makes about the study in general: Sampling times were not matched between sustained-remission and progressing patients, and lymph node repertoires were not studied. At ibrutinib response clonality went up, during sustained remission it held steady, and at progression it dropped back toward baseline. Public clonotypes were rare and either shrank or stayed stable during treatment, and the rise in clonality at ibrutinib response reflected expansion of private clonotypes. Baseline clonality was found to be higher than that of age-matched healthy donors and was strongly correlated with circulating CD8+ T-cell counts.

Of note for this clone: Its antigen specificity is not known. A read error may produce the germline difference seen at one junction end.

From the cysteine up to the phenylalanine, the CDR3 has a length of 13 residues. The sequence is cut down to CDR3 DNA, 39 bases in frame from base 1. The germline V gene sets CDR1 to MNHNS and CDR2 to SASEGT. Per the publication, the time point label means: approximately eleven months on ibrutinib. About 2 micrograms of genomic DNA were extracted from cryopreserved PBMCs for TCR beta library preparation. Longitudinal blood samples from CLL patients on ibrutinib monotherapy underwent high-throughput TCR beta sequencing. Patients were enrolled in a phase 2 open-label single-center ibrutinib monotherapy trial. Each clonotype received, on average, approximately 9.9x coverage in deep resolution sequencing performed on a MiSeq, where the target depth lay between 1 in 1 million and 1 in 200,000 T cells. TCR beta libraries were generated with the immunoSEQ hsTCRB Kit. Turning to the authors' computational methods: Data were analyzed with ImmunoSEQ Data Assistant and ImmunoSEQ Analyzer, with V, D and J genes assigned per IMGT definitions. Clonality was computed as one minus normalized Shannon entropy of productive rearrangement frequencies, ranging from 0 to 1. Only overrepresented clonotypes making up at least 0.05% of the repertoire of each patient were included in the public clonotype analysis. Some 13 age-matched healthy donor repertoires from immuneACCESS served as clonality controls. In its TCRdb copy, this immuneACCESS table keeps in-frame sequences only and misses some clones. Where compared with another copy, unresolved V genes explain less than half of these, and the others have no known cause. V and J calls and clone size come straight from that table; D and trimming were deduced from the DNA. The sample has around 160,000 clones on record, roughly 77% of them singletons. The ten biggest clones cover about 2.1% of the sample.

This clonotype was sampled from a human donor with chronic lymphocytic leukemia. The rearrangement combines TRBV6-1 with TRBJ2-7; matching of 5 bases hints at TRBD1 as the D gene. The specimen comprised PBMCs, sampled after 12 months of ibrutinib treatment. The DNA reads TGTGCCAGCAGTGAAAATGGGCAGGGTTTTCGGGTCTTC. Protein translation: CASSENGQGFRVF.